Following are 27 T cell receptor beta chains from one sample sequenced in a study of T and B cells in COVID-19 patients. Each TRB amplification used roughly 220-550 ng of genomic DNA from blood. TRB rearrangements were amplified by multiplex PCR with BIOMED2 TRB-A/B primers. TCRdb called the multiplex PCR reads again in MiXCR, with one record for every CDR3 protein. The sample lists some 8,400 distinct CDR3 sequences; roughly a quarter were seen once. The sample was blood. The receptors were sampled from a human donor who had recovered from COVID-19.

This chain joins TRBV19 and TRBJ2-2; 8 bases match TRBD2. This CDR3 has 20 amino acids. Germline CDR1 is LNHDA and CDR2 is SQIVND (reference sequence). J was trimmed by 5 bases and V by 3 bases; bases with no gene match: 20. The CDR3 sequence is CASSIGGGPLIGPPTGELFF. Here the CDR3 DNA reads TGTGCCAGTAGTATCGGCGGGGGGCCCCTTATCGGTCCCCCAACCGGGGAGCTGTTTTTT.

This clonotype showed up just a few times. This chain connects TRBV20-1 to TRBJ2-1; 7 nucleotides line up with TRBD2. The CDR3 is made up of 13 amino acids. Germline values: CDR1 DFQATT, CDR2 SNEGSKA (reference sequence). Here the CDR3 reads CRGGGRGYNEQFF. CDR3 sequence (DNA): TGCCGTGGGGGGGGTCGAGGGTACAATGAGCAGTTCTTC.

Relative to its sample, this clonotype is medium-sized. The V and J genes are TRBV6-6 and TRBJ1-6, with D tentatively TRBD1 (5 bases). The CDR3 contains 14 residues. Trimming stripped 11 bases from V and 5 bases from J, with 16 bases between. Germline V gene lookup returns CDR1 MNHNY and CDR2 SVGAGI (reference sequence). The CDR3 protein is CAGHGGLDNSPLHF. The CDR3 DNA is TGTGCCGGACACGGGGGTTTAGATAATTCACCCCTCCACTTT.

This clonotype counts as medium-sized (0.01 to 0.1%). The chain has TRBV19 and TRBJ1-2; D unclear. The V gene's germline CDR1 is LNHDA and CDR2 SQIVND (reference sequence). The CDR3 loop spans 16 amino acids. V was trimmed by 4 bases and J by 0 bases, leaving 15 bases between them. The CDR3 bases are TGTGCCAGTAGTACGCGGACCGAAGTTACTAACTATGGCTACACCTTC. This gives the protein CASSTRTEVTNYGYTF. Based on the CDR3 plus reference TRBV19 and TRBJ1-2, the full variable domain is DGGITQSPKYLFRKEGQNVTLSCEQNLNHDAMYWYRQDPGQGLRLIYYSQIVNDFQKGDIAEGYSVSREKKESFPLTVTSAQKNPTAFYLCASSTRTEVTNYGYTFGSGTRLTVV.

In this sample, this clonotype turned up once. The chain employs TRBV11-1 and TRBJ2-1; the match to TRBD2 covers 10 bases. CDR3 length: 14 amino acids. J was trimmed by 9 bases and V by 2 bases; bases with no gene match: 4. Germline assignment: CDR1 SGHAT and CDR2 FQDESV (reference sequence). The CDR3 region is CASSLLAGDGEQFF. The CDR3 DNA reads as TGTGCCAGCAGCTTACTAGCGGGAGATGGTGAGCAGTTCTTC. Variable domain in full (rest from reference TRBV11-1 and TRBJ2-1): EAEVAQSPRYKITEKSQAVAFWCDPISGHATLYWYRQILGQGPELLVQFQDESVVDDSQLPKDRFSAERLKGVDSTLKIQPAELGDSAMYLCASSLLAGDGEQFFGPGTRLTVL.

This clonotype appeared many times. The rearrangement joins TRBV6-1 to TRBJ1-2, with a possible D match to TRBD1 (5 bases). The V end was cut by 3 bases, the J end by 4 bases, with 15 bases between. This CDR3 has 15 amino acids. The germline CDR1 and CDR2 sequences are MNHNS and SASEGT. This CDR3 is CASSDTPGTSYGYTF. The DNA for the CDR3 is TGTGCCAGCAGTGATACGCCAGGGACGAGCTATGGCTACACCTTC.

The CDR3 nucleotides are TGCAGTGCTAGCATGCCTAGCGGGAGGTACGAGCAGTACTTC. Encoded protein: CSASMPSGRYEQYF. The chain combines TRBV20-1 with TRBJ2-7; 11 nucleotides align to TRBD2. This CDR3 is 14 amino acids long. The germline gives CDR1 DFQATT, CDR2 SNEGSKA (reference sequence). With V trimmed by 3 bases and J by 4 bases, 5 bases remained unmatched.

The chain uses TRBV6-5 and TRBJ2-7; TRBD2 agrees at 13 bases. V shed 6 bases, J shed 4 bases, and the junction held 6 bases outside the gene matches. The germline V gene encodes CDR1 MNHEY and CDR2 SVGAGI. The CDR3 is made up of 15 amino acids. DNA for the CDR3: TGTGCCAGCAGAAGGGGACTAGCGGGACCTTACGAGCAGTACTTC. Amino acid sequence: CASRRGLAGPYEQYF.

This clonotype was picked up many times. This CDR3 reads CASTQGAGRPYEQYF. The CDR3 DNA follows: TGTGCCAGCACCCAGGGGGCCGGGAGGCCCTACGAGCAGTACTTC. The chain links TRBV27 to TRBJ2-7, with a weak D call TRBD1 (8 bases). The CDR3 totals 15 residues. Trimming shortened V by 7 bases and J by 2 bases, and 18 bases separated the two germline ends. CDR1 and CDR2 (germline): MNHEY, SMNVEV (reference sequence).

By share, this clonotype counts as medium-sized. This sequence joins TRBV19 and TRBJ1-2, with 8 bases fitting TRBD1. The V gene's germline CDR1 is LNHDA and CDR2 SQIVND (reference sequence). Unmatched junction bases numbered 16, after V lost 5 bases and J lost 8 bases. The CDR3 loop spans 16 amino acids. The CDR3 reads CASSPRQIRGQRGYTF. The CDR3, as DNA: TGTGCCAGTAGTCCTAGACAAATCAGGGGGCAGAGAGGCTACACCTTC.

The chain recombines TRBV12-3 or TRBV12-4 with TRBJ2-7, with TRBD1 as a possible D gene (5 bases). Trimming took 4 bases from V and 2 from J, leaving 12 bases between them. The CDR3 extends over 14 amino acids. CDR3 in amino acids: CASSYGRGPYEQYF. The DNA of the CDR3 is TGTGCCAGCAGTTACGGAAGGGGTCCCTACGAGCAGTACTTC.

CDR3 DNA: TGCAGTGCCGGGGGGGACAGGGGGGTGTTTGGCAATCAGCCCCAGCATTTT. It encodes CSAGGDRGVFGNQPQHF. This chain links TRBV20-1 with TRBJ1-5, with 11 positions matching TRBD1. Germline V gene data show CDR1 as DFQATT and CDR2 as SNEGSKA (reference sequence). The CDR3 contains 17 residues. Trimming cost V 6 bases and J 2 bases; bases outside gene matches: 12.

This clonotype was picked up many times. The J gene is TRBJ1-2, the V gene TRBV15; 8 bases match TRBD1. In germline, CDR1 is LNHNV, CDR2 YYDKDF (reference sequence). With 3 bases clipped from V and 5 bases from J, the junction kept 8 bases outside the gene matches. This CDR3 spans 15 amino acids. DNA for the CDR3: TGTGCCACCAGCAGGGGGGGACAGGAGAATTATGGCTACACCTTC. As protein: CATSRGGQENYGYTF.

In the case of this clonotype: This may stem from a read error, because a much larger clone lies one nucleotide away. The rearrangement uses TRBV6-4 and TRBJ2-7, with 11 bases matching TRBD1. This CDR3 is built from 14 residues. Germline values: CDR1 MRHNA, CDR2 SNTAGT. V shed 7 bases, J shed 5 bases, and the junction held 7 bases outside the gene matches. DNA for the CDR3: TGTGCCAGCACCCCCGGGACAGGGGGAAACGAGCAGTACTTC. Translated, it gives CASTPGTGGNEQYF.

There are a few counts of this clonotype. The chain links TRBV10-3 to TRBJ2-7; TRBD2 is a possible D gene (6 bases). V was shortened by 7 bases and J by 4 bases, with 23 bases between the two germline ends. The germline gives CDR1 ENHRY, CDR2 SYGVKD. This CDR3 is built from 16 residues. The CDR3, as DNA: TGTGCCATCACTTCCCGGGGGAGGCAGGGATATTACGAGCAGTACTTC. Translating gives CAITSRGRQGYYEQYF.

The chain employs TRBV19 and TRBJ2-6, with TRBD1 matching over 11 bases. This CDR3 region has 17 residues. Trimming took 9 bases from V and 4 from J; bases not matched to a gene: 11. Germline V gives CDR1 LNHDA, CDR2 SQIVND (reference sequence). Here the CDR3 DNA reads TGTGCCAGCAGCAACGGACAGGGGGCTGCGGGGGCCAACGTCCTGACTTTC. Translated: CASSNGQGAAGANVLTF.

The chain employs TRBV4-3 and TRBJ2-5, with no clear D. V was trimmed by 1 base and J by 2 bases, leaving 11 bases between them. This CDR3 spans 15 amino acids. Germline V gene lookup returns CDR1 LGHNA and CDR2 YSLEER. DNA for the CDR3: TGCGCCAGCAGCCAAGGAACAGCGCTGCAAGAGACCCAGTACTTC. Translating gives CASSQGTALQETQYF.

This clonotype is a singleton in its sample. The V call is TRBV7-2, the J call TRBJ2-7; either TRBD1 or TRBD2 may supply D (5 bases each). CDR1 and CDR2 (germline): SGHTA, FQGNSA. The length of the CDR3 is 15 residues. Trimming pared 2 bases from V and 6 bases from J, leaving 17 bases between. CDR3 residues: CASSLSGHFPLEQYF. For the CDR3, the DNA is TGTGCCAGCAGCTTATCGGGGCATTTTCCCCTCGAGCAGTACTTC.

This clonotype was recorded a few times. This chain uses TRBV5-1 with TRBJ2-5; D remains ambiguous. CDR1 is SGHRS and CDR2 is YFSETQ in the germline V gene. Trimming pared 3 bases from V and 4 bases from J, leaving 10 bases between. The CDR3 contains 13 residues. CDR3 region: CASSSDPRETQYF. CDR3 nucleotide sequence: TGCGCCAGCAGCTCGGACCCGAGAGAGACCCAGTACTTC. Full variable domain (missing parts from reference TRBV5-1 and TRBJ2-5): KAGVTQTPRYLIKTRGQQVTLSCSPISGHRSVSWYQQTPGQGLQFLFEYFSETQRNKGNFPGRFSGRQFSNSRSEMNVSTLELGDSALYLCASSSDPRETQYFGPGTRLLVL.

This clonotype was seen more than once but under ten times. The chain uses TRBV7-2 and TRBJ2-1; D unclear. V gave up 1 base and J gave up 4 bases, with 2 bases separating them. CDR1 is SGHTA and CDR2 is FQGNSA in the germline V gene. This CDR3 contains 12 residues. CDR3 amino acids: CASSLGYNEQFF. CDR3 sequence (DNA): TGTGCCAGCAGCTTAGGGTACAATGAGCAGTTCTTC. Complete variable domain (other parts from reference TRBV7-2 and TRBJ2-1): GAGVSQSPSNKVTEKGKDVELRCDPISGHTALYWYRQSLGQGLEFLIYFQGNSAPDKSGLPSDRFSAERTGGSVSTLTIQRTQQEDSAVYLCASSLGYNEQFFGPGTRLTVL.

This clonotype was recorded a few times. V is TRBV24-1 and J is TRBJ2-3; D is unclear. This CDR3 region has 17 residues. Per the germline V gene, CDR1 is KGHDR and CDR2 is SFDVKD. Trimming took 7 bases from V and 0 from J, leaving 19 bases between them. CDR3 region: CATSDQDLRKSTDTQYF. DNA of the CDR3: TGTGCCACCAGCGATCAAGATCTGCGGAAAAGCACAGATACGCAGTATTTT.

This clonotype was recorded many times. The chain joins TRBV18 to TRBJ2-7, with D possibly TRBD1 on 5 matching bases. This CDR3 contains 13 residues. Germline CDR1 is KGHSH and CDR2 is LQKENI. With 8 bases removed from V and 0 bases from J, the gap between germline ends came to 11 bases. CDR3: CASALQDSYEQYF. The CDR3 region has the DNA TGTGCCAGCGCACTACAGGACTCCTACGAGCAGTACTTC.

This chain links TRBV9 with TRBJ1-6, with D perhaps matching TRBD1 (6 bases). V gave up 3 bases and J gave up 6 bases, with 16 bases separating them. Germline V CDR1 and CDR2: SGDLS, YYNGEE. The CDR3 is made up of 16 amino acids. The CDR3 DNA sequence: TGTGCCAGCAGCGACAGGCCAGGGGTCCTTAATTCACCCCTCCACTTT. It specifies CASSDRPGVLNSPLHF.

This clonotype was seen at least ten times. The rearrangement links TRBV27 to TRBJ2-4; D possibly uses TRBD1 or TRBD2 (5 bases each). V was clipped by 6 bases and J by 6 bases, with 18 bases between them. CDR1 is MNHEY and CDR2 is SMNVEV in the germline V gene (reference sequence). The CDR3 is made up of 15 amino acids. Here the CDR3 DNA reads TGTGCCAGCAGCCGAAACCGGGACCTCTCAAACATTCAGTACTTC. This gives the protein CASSRNRDLSNIQYF.

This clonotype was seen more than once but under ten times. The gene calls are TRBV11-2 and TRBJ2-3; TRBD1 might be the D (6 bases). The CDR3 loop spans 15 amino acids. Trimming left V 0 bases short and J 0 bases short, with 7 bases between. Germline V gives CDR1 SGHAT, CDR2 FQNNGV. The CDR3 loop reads CASSLDRGSTDTQYF. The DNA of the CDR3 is TGTGCCAGCAGCTTAGACAGGGGTAGCACAGATACGCAGTATTTT. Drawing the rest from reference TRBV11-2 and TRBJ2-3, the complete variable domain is EAGVAQSPRYKIIEKRQSVAFWCNPISGHATLYWYQQILGQGPKLLIQFQNNGVVDDSQLPKDRFSAERLKGVDSTLKIQPAKLEDSAVYLCASSLDRGSTDTQYFGPGTRLTVL.

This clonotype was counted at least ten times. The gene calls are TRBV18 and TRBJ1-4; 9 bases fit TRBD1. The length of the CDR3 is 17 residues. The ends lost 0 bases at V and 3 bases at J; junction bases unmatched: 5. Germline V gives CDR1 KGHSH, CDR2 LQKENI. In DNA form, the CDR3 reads TGTGCCAGCTCACCACCGGGGACAGGGATGCCTAATGAAAAACTGTTTTTT. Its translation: CASSPPGTGMPNEKLFF.

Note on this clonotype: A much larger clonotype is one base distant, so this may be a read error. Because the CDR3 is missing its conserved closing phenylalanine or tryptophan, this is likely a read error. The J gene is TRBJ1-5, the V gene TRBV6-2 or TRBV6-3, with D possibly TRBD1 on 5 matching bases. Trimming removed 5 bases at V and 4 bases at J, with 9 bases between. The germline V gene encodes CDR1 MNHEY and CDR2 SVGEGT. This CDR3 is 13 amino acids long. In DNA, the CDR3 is TGTGCCAGCAGTAACCCAGGGAATCAGCCCCAGCATTTA. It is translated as CASSNPGNQPQHL.